The clone carrying this TCR beta chain was seen ten or more times. Antigen: not known. No ophthalmopathy progression within 18 months constituted stable Graves' hyperthyroidism. The data belong to a study of T cells in Graves' hyperthyroidism and ophthalmopathy. Study in general: Pretreatment peripheral blood was obtained at initial diagnosis.

This CDR3 contains 15 residues. J lost 3 bases, V lost 2 bases, and 6 bases had no gene match. CDR1 and CDR2 from the germline V gene are MNHEY and SVGEGT. Study-level findings and limits: Most thyroid-expanded clonotypes above 0.001 were also found in blood.

The TCR beta CDR3 regions underwent amplification using RNA transcripts as the source. TCR CDR3 regions were first amplified by RT-PCR with HTBI primers. TCRdb processed the multiplex PCR reads anew with MiXCR; each CDR3 protein has one entry. The repertoire holds about 560,000 distinct CDR3 sequences, with 16% as singletons. This sequence was found in a woman aged 18-29 years with Graves' hyperthyroidism. The chain links TRBV6-2 or TRBV6-3 to TRBJ2-7; 8 nucleotides line up with TRBD1. The sequenced material came from blood. CDR3 protein: CASSYNGQGGYEQYF. CDR3 DNA sequence: TGTGCCAGCAGTTACAATGGACAGGGAGGCTACGAGCAGTACTTC.